The 9 T cell receptor beta chains in this list originate from one sample, sequenced in a study of T cell repertoires in ileal Crohn's disease. Stated time point: neoterminal ileum biopsy at postoperative endoscopy, about 6 months after surgery. The data were produced by immunoSEQ multiplex PCR, yet TCRdb's version contains in-frame clones alone and is incomplete. The sample holds over a thousand clones, just over 85% seen once. Sequencing input: ileal tissue. Source of these receptors: an adult with Crohn's disease.

J is TRBJ2-5 and V is TRBV4-1, with 9 bases matching TRBD1. The end of the DNA fits TRBJ2-7 better, so the J call may be wrong. This CDR3 has 14 residues. Germline lookup yields CDR1 MGHRA and CDR2 YSYEKL. This CDR3 reads CASSQWTGAYEQYF. For the CDR3, the DNA is TGCGCCAGCAGCCAATGGACAGGGGCCTACGAGCAGTACTTC.

The chain couples TRBV5-8 to TRBJ2-2; D perhaps matches TRBD2 (6 bases). CDR3 length: 15 residues. Per germline, CDR1 SGHTS and CDR2 YDEGEE. Between the trimmed V and J ends, which lost 2 bases and 7 bases, there was a span of 15 bases. The DNA for the CDR3 is TGTGCCAGCAGCTTCCAACCCGGGGGTGGCGGGGAGCTGTTTTTT. Residues: CASSFQPGGGGELFF.

V gene TRBV6-4 combines with J gene TRBJ2-3; no reliable D call. The CDR3 runs 14 residues. Germline CDR1 reads MRHNA; CDR2 reads SNTAGT. Trimming left V 3 bases short and J 4 bases short, with 11 bases between. This chain's CDR3 is CASSERSIADTQYF. The CDR3, as DNA: TGTGCCAGCAGTGAAAGATCAATCGCAGATACGCAGTATTTT.

The CDR3 is CATSRDTSEPYGYTF. In nucleotides, the CDR3 is TGTGCCACCAGCAGAGATACGAGCGAGCCCTATGGCTACACCTTC. The chain is built from TRBV15 and TRBJ1-2; D unresolved. Trimming removed 0 bases from V and 4 bases from J, with 12 bases in between. The CDR3 is 15 amino acids. Germline V gene data show CDR1 as LNHNV and CDR2 as YYDKDF (reference sequence).

The V call is TRBV25-1, the J call TRBJ1-6; D gene ambiguous. CDR3 length: 14 residues. V shed 2 bases and J shed 10 bases, with 12 bases lying between them. Per germline, CDR1 MGHDK and CDR2 SYGVNS. This CDR3 is CASSEGAQRSPLHF. CDR3 DNA: TGTGCCAGCAGTGAAGGAGCCCAGAGGTCACCCCTCCACTTT. Full variable domain (missing parts from reference TRBV25-1 and TRBJ1-6): EADIYQTPRYLVIGTGKKITLECSQTMGHDKMYWYQQDPGMELHLIHYSYGVNSTEKGDLSSESTVSRIRTEHFPLTLESARPSHTSQYLCASSEGAQRSPLHFGNGTRLTVT.

V is TRBV5-8 and J is TRBJ1-6, with no clear D. Trimming removed 2 bases at V and 9 bases at J, with 15 bases between. Germline V CDR1 and CDR2: SGHTS, YDEGEE. This CDR3 has 15 residues. In DNA, the CDR3 is TGTGCCAGCAGCTTTCCAAATTTATTTGGTTCACCCCTCCACTTT. Protein product: CASSFPNLFGSPLHF.

J is TRBJ2-3 and V is TRBV7-9; 8 bases are a match to TRBD2. This CDR3 is 14 amino acids long. J was trimmed by 4 bases and V by 5 bases; bases with no gene match: 5. Germline CDR1 SEHNR, CDR2 FQNEAQ (reference sequence). The CDR3 DNA reads as TGTGCCAGCAGCCCTGGACTAGCATCAGATACGCAGTATTTT. Protein product: CASSPGLASDTQYF.

The chain joins TRBV6-4 to TRBJ2-5; perhaps TRBD2 as D (7 bases). Germline CDR1 is MRHNA and CDR2 is SNTAGT. The CDR3 covers 15 residues. The V and J ends lost 0 bases and 5 bases respectively, with 13 bases between them. The CDR3 region is CASSDSEGGAETQYF. The CDR3 nucleotides are TGTGCCAGCAGTGACTCTGAGGGGGGGGCCGAGACCCAGTACTTC.

In this sample, this clone turned up a few times. The CDR3 DNA follows: TGTGCCAGCAGTTACCCCAGGGATGGCTACACCTTC. This encodes CASSYPRDGYTF. The chain uses TRBV6-6 and TRBJ1-2; D perhaps matches TRBD1 (5 bases). V was cut by 2 bases and J by 6 bases, with 7 bases left in between. CDR1 MNHNY and CDR2 SVGAGI come from the germline V gene (reference sequence). The CDR3 sequence is 12 residues long.